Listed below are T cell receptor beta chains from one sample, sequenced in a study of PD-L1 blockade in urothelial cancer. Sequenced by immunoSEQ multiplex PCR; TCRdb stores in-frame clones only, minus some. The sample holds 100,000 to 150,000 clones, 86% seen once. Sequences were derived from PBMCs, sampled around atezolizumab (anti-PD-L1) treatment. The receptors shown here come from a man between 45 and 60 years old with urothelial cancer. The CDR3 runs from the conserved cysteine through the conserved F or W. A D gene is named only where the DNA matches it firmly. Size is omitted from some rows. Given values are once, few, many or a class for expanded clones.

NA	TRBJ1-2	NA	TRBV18	TGTGCCAGCCTCCGGTTGGGCGATGGCTACACCTTC	CASLRLGDGYTF
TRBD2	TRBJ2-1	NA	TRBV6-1	TGTGCCAGCAGTGAAGCACTAGCGGGGGCCTACAATGAGCAGTTCTTC	CASSEALAGAYNEQFF
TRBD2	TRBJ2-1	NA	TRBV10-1	TGCGCCAGCAGTGCCGCACTAGCGGGAGGCTCCAATGAGCAGTTCTTC	CASSAALAGGSNEQFF
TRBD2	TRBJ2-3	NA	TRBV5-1	TGCGCCAGCAGCCCCGGGGGACTAGCTGGGACAGATACGCAGTATTTT	CASSPGGLAGTDTQYF
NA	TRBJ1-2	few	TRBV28	TGTGCCAGCAGTTTAGCCCAGGGATCGCTCTATGGCTACACCTTC	CASSLAQGSLYGYTF
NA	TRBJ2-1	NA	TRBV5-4	TGTGCCAGCAGCTTAGGGCGGGGCAATGAGCAGTTCTTC	CASSLGRGNEQFF
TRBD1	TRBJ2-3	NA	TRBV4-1	TGCGCCAGCAGCGGTCTGACAGGGGGGGATACGCAGTATTTT	CASSGLTGGDTQYF
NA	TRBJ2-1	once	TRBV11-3	TGTGCCAGCAGCTTTTCTGGGGCCCTCAATGAGCAGTTCTTC	CASSFSGALNEQFF
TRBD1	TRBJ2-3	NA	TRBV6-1	TGTGCCAGCAGTCCTGGACAGGGGAGGGCAGATACGCAGTATTTT	CASSPGQGRADTQYF
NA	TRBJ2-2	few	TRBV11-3	TGTGCCAGCAGCTTATATTCCCTCCGGGATCGGGAGAACACCGGGGAGCTGTTTTTT	CASSLYSLRDRENTGELFF
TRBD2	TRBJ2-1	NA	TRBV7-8	TGTGCCAGCAGCTCACCCGGCGGGAGTCGCTTCTTC	CASSSPGGSRFF
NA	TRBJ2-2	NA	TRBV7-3	TGTGCCAGCAGCTCCGGGCCCCGGGGCACCGGGGAGCTGTTTTTT	CASSSGPRGTGELFF
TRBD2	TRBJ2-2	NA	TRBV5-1	TGCGCCAGCAGCCAGGCTATAGCGGGAGCGGGCACCGGGGAGCTGTTTTTT	CASSQAIAGAGTGELFF
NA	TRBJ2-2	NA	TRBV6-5	TGTGCCAGCAGCGCACAGGGGAACACCGGGGAGCTGTTTTTT	CASSAQGNTGELFF
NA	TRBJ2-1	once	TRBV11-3	TGTGCCAGCAGCTTAGGGGCTAGTCAGGGGAATGAGCAGTTCTTC	CASSLGASQGNEQFF